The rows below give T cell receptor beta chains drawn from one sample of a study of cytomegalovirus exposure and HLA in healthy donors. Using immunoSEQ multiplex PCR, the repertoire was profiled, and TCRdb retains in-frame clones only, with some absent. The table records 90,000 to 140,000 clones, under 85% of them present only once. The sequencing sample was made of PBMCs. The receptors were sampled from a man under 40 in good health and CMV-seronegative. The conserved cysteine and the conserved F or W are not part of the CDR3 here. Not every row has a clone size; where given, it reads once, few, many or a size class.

cdr3_aa: ASSPVTGSTGELF; cdr3_length: 13; j_call: TRBJ2-2; clone_size: -; v_call: TRBV7-9
cdr3_aa: ASRSLAGVLDVN; cdr3_length: 12; j_call: TRBJ2-5; clone_size: -; v_call: TRBV11-2
cdr3_aa: ASSVGTANTGELF; cdr3_length: 13; j_call: TRBJ2-2; clone_size: once; v_call: TRBV7-9
cdr3_aa: ASRPGQGAGEQY; cdr3_length: 12; j_call: TRBJ2-7; clone_size: -; v_call: TRBV7-2
cdr3_aa: ASSHDNLGGRTDTQY; cdr3_length: 15; j_call: TRBJ2-3; clone_size: -; v_call: TRBV4-1
cdr3_aa: ASSTGRGKAF; cdr3_length: 10; j_call: TRBJ1-1; clone_size: -; v_call: TRBV25-1
cdr3_aa: ASRTIGQKAF; cdr3_length: 10; j_call: TRBJ1-1; clone_size: -; v_call: TRBV28
cdr3_aa: ASRSDAGAEQY; cdr3_length: 11; j_call: TRBJ2-7; clone_size: -; v_call: TRBV6-5
cdr3_aa: ASSEAPGVTEAF; cdr3_length: 12; j_call: TRBJ1-1; clone_size: few; v_call: TRBV6-1
cdr3_aa: AIAGEGLAAGGNEQF; cdr3_length: 15; j_call: TRBJ2-1; clone_size: -; v_call: TRBV10-3
cdr3_aa: ASSQEPTGAVYNEQF; cdr3_length: 15; j_call: TRBJ2-1; clone_size: -; v_call: TRBV4-3
cdr3_aa: ASSANRGAYEKLF; cdr3_length: 13; j_call: TRBJ1-4; clone_size: -; v_call: TRBV9
cdr3_aa: SVEEGWGQPQH; cdr3_length: 11; j_call: TRBJ1-5; clone_size: few; v_call: TRBV29-1
cdr3_aa: ASRDTDRVPEAF; cdr3_length: 12; j_call: TRBJ1-1; clone_size: -; v_call: TRBV6-6
cdr3_aa: ASSPPAQFWGRRTGELF; cdr3_length: 17; j_call: TRBJ2-2; clone_size: -; v_call: TRBV18
cdr3_aa: ASSRGAAETQY; cdr3_length: 11; j_call: TRBJ2-5; clone_size: -; v_call: TRBV11-3
cdr3_aa: SAGAYEQY; cdr3_length: 8; j_call: TRBJ2-7; clone_size: -; v_call: TRBV20-1
cdr3_aa: ASSSGNYRGYT; cdr3_length: 11; j_call: TRBJ1-2; clone_size: -; v_call: TRBV28
cdr3_aa: ASSTNGQGALSYGYT; cdr3_length: 15; j_call: TRBJ1-2; clone_size: -; v_call: TRBV19
cdr3_aa: ASRGDSMNTEAF; cdr3_length: 12; j_call: TRBJ1-1; clone_size: few; v_call: TRBV6-5
cdr3_aa: ASSDHRSEQY; cdr3_length: 10; j_call: TRBJ2-7; clone_size: -; v_call: TRBV10-2
cdr3_aa: ASSQLLRGYQRVPEAF; cdr3_length: 16; j_call: TRBJ1-1; clone_size: -; v_call: TRBV7-2
cdr3_aa: ASREGLAGSYEQY; cdr3_length: 13; j_call: TRBJ2-7; clone_size: -; v_call: TRBV19
cdr3_aa: ASSLAQSSPTGELF; cdr3_length: 14; j_call: TRBJ2-2; clone_size: -; v_call: TRBV7-9
cdr3_aa: ASRPTGQGTRGYT; cdr3_length: 13; j_call: TRBJ1-2; clone_size: -; v_call: TRBV19
cdr3_aa: ASTTLNTEAF; cdr3_length: 10; j_call: TRBJ1-1; clone_size: -; v_call: TRBV5-5
cdr3_aa: ASSPYRGDTGELF; cdr3_length: 13; j_call: TRBJ2-2; clone_size: -; v_call: TRBV6-5
cdr3_aa: ASSDHRERQF; cdr3_length: 10; j_call: TRBJ2-1; clone_size: once; v_call: TRBV6-4
cdr3_aa: ASSQDPTTYEQY; cdr3_length: 12; j_call: TRBJ2-7; clone_size: -; v_call: TRBV4-3
cdr3_aa: ASSFFDQREPQH; cdr3_length: 12; j_call: TRBJ1-5; clone_size: few; v_call: TRBV5-6
cdr3_aa: ASRQGNTEAF; cdr3_length: 10; j_call: TRBJ1-1; clone_size: -; v_call: TRBV6-5
cdr3_aa: ASSQDRIVEQF; cdr3_length: 11; j_call: TRBJ2-1; clone_size: -; v_call: TRBV4-3
cdr3_aa: ASSPRTGNSNQPQH; cdr3_length: 14; j_call: TRBJ1-5; clone_size: few; v_call: TRBV27
cdr3_aa: ASSSSAGTAKDTQY; cdr3_length: 14; j_call: TRBJ2-3; clone_size: once; v_call: TRBV6-6
cdr3_aa: ASTFRLYVDNPFASTDTQY; cdr3_length: 19; j_call: TRBJ2-3; clone_size: once; v_call: TRBV2
cdr3_aa: AITVLAGENNEQF; cdr3_length: 13; j_call: TRBJ2-1; clone_size: -; v_call: TRBV10-3
cdr3_aa: AILRGQDRGSARGYNEQF; cdr3_length: 18; j_call: TRBJ2-1; clone_size: once; v_call: TRBV2
cdr3_aa: ASSLTGLNTEAF; cdr3_length: 12; j_call: TRBJ1-1; clone_size: once; v_call: TRBV7-8
cdr3_aa: ASSQDRLSSGIEGNTIY; cdr3_length: 17; j_call: TRBJ1-3; clone_size: -; v_call: TRBV4-3
cdr3_aa: ASSPPTSEEQY; cdr3_length: 11; j_call: TRBJ2-7; clone_size: -; v_call: TRBV7-9
cdr3_aa: ASSQDGLAGVYNEQF; cdr3_length: 15; j_call: TRBJ2-1; clone_size: -; v_call: TRBV4-3
cdr3_aa: ASSYSPGGRDQPQH; cdr3_length: 14; j_call: TRBJ1-5; clone_size: -; v_call: TRBV6-7
cdr3_aa: ASSYSGANQEQY; cdr3_length: 12; j_call: TRBJ2-7; clone_size: few; v_call: TRBV6-5
cdr3_aa: ASSLELAPSYNEQF; cdr3_length: 14; j_call: TRBJ2-1; clone_size: once; v_call: TRBV11-2
cdr3_aa: ASSHDRGLSSNEQF; cdr3_length: 14; j_call: TRBJ2-1; clone_size: -; v_call: TRBV4-3
cdr3_aa: ASRSPGNTDTQY; cdr3_length: 12; j_call: TRBJ2-3; clone_size: few; v_call: TRBV5-4
cdr3_aa: AITGQGSPYEQY; cdr3_length: 12; j_call: TRBJ2-7; clone_size: -; v_call: TRBV10-3
cdr3_aa: ASSKPGLATGELF; cdr3_length: 13; j_call: TRBJ2-2; clone_size: -; v_call: TRBV5-1
cdr3_aa: ASSDLKTSYEQY; cdr3_length: 12; j_call: TRBJ2-7; clone_size: -; v_call: TRBV19
cdr3_aa: AWSAGGSSYEQY; cdr3_length: 12; j_call: TRBJ2-7; clone_size: once; v_call: TRBV30
cdr3_aa: ASSETSFNEKLF; cdr3_length: 12; j_call: TRBJ1-4; clone_size: few; v_call: TRBV25-1
cdr3_aa: ASSIRGASGRNTGELF; cdr3_length: 16; j_call: TRBJ2-2; clone_size: -; v_call: TRBV19
cdr3_aa: SGGRGEKLF; cdr3_length: 9; j_call: TRBJ1-4; clone_size: -; v_call: TRBV20-1
cdr3_aa: ASSQGLAVTEQY; cdr3_length: 12; j_call: TRBJ2-7; clone_size: -; v_call: TRBV7-2
cdr3_aa: ASRSIGRNKNTGELF; cdr3_length: 15; j_call: TRBJ2-2; clone_size: -; v_call: TRBV11-2